The 18 T cell receptor beta chains listed next were all sequenced from one sample in a study of cytomegalovirus exposure and HLA in healthy donors. The study ran its PCR with 60 Vbeta and 13 Jbeta primers. Profiling relied on immunoSEQ multiplex PCR, and the TCRdb table lists in-frame clones only, not all of them. Of 150,000 to 200,000 clones listed, roughly 71% were seen once; the top ten hold more than 1.3%. Input material: PBMCs. These receptors all come from a girl aged 10-17 years in good health and CMV-seronegative.

V usage is TRBV2 and J usage is TRBJ1-5; D remains unclear. V dropped 5 bases and J dropped 2 bases, with 10 bases sitting between them. This CDR3 region has 14 residues. Per germline, CDR1 SNHLY and CDR2 FYNNEI. The CDR3 sequence is CASSPIRGNQPQHF. CDR3 sequence (DNA): TGTGCCAGCAGTCCCATCCGGGGCAATCAGCCCCAGCATTTT.

There are a few counts of this clone. This chain links TRBV5-1 with TRBJ2-2, with 12 bases lining up with TRBD1. The germline V gene has CDR1 SGHRS and CDR2 YFSETQ. The CDR3 runs 16 residues. Germline trimming cut 0 bases from V and 4 bases from J; bases unmatched to any gene: 1. CDR3 protein: CASSLGDRGRTGELFF. CDR3 nucleotides: TGCGCCAGCAGCTTGGGGGACAGGGGGCGCACCGGGGAGCTGTTTTTT.

The CDR3 coding sequence is TGCGCCAGCAGCTCGCCAACTTCAGGGACACGGTCACCCCTCCACTTT. Translating it yields CASSSPTSGTRSPLHF. V usage is TRBV5-1 and J usage is TRBJ1-6; D is perhaps TRBD1 (6 bases). Trimming left V 3 bases short and J 10 bases short, with 20 bases between. This CDR3 region has 16 residues. The germline CDR1 and CDR2 sequences are SGHRS and YFSETQ.

V usage is TRBV19 and J usage is TRBJ1-2; tentatively, D is TRBD1 (6 bases). Trimming removed 2 bases from V and 5 bases from J, with 24 bases in between. CDR3 length: 18 amino acids. CDR1 is LNHDA and CDR2 is SQIVND in the germline V gene (reference sequence). This CDR3 reads CASSINPSRGRDSYGYTF. As DNA, the CDR3 is TGTGCCAGTAGTATAAACCCCTCCAGGGGCCGAGATTCTTATGGCTACACCTTC.

This chain links TRBV7-9 with TRBJ1-6, with 7 positions matching TRBD1. The CDR3 runs 15 residues. V was clipped by 4 bases and J by 8 bases; unmatched bases: 8. CDR1 and CDR2 from the germline V gene are SEHNR and FQNEAQ (reference sequence). Here the CDR3 reads CASSYSGTDYSPLHF. CDR3 in DNA: TGTGCCAGCAGCTACTCCGGGACAGACTATTCACCCCTCCACTTT. Together with reference TRBV7-9 and TRBJ1-6, the CDR3 gives the full variable domain: DTGVSQNPRHKITKRGQNVTFRCDPISEHNRLYWYRQTLGQGPEFLTYFQNEAQLEKSRLLSDRFSAERPKGSFSTLEIQRTEQGDSAMYLCASSYSGTDYSPLHFGNGTRLTVT.

CDR3 loop: CASSPGQGNQPQHF. The CDR3 nucleotides read TGTGCCAGCAGTCCGGGACAGGGGAATCAGCCCCAGCATTTT. The V and J genes are TRBV6-4 and TRBJ1-5; 10 bases line up with TRBD1. This CDR3 comprises 14 residues. Germline-derived CDR1 and CDR2 are MRHNA and SNTAGT. V shed 5 bases and J 4 bases; nucleotides not matched to a gene: 2.

The chain recombines TRBV27 with TRBJ2-7; 9 bases are a match to TRBD2. The V gene's germline CDR1 is MNHEY and CDR2 SMNVEV (reference sequence). The CDR3 loop spans 16 amino acids. V was pared by 0 bases and J by 9 bases, with 12 bases of the junction left unmatched. CDR3 protein: CASSLSGLAGAYSQYF. The CDR3 DNA is TGTGCCAGCAGTTTATCGGGTTTAGCGGGGGCCTACTCGCAGTACTTC.

The chain is built from TRBV6-1 and TRBJ2-1; D unresolved. V lost 5 bases and J 6 bases, leaving 8 bases between the germline ends. This CDR3 has 12 amino acids. From germline, CDR1 is MNHNS and CDR2 SASEGT. CDR3: CASSPTINEQFF. CDR3 sequence (DNA): TGTGCCAGCAGTCCGACAATCAATGAGCAGTTCTTC.

CDR3: CASAPGTGEATGELFF. CDR3 nucleotides: TGTGCCAGCGCCCCCGGAACAGGGGAGGCCACCGGGGAGCTGTTTTTT. This rearrangement joins TRBV5-8 to TRBJ2-2; D perhaps matches TRBD1 (7 bases). V gave up 7 bases and J gave up 4 bases, with 20 bases separating them. The CDR3 is 16 amino acids. Germline V CDR1 and CDR2: SGHTS, YDEGEE.

Points on this clone: The same CDR3 arises from other DNA sequences in this sample as well. This chain connects TRBV5-1 to TRBJ1-4; weak D call: TRBD1 (5 bases). Germline lookup yields CDR1 SGHRS and CDR2 YFSETQ. The ends were cut back, 4 bases at V and 7 bases at J, with 17 bases in the middle. The CDR3 runs to 15 residues. The CDR3 bases are TGCGCCAGCAGCGTGACGGGGGAAGCGGGTGAAAAACTGTTTTTT. Protein sequence: CASSVTGEAGEKLFF.

The chain joins TRBV13 to TRBJ2-3; 9 nucleotides match TRBD2. CDR3 length: 15 residues. The trim removed 3 bases at V and 5 bases at J, leaving 6 bases unmatched. The germline gives CDR1 PRHDT, CDR2 FYEKMQ (reference sequence). The CDR3 region is CASSFGGGGRDTQYF. CDR3 nucleotide sequence: TGTGCCAGCAGCTTCGGCGGGGGGGGAAGAGATACGCAGTATTTT.

The gene calls are TRBV9 and TRBJ1-5; tentatively, D is TRBD1 (6 bases). The CDR3 covers 14 residues. Trimming left V 4 bases short and J 3 bases short, with 11 bases between. Germline V gene lookup returns CDR1 SGDLS and CDR2 YYNGEE. The CDR3 loop is CASSKDRSNQPQHF. In DNA form, the CDR3 reads TGTGCCAGCAGCAAAGACAGGTCCAATCAGCCCCAGCATTTT.

This clone has only a few counts. This chain uses TRBV4-2 with TRBJ1-2, with D perhaps matching TRBD1 (5 bases). V lost 4 bases and J 2 bases, leaving 11 bases between the germline ends. The germline gives CDR1 LGHNA, CDR2 YNFKEQ. The CDR3 consists of 14 residues. The CDR3 protein is CASSPLGGNYGYTF. The CDR3 DNA sequence: TGTGCCAGCAGCCCGCTTGGGGGGAACTATGGCTACACCTTC.

The gene calls are TRBV5-1 and TRBJ2-1; maybe TRBD2 (6 bases). The CDR3 runs to 14 residues. V lost 2 bases and J lost 6, with 12 bases in between. CDR1 is SGHRS, CDR2 YFSETQ, per germline. CDR3 sequence reads: CASSFRFGGNEQFF. Written as DNA, the CDR3 is TGCGCCAGCAGCTTCAGGTTCGGGGGCAATGAGCAGTTCTTC.

On this clone: A junction end diverges from the germline sequence, so it may reflect a read error. This chain joins TRBV5-8 and TRBJ1-5; D is unresolved. CDR3 length equals 12 residues. CDR1 SGHTS and CDR2 YDEGEE come from the germline V gene. The chain's CDR3 is CASRLGSQPQHF. The CDR3 DNA follows: TGTGCCAGCAGGTTGGGCAGTCAGCCCCAGCATTTT.

This clone has only one observation. The chain has TRBV28 and TRBJ1-2; D is perhaps TRBD1 (5 bases). The germline V and J ends were trimmed by 5 bases and 6 bases, with 10 bases remaining between them. The CDR3 extends over 12 amino acids. The germline gives CDR1 MDHEN, CDR2 SYDVKM. The DNA for the CDR3 is TGTGCCAGCAGTACAGGAGATAATGGCTACACCTTC. Residues: CASSTGDNGYTF.

V gene TRBV19 combines with J gene TRBJ1-2; TRBD1 might be the D (6 bases). The CDR3 runs 13 residues. Between the trimmed V and J ends, which lost 5 bases and 3 bases, there was a span of 10 bases. In germline, CDR1 is LNHDA, CDR2 SQIVND (reference sequence). CDR3 DNA sequence: TGTGCCAGTAGTCCTCAGGGGTACTATGGCTACACCTTC. It translates to CASSPQGYYGYTF.

The chain has TRBV27 and TRBJ2-7; D unresolved. Trimming cost V 7 bases and J 0 bases, with 22 bases left between them. This CDR3 spans 17 amino acids. Germline CDR1 and CDR2: MNHEY and SMNVEV (reference sequence). In nucleotides, the CDR3 is TGTGCCAGCATCTCCTCGCCCGCGACATCCAACTCCTACGAGCAGTACTTC. Translated, it gives CASISSPATSNSYEQYF.